This TCR beta chain emerged from a study of blood T cell repertoires in COVID-19. At the level of the study: Sample material is recorded as cDNA or gDNA derived from T cells, B-cell-depleted T cells, or PBMCs.

Looked up from germline, CDR1 is MDHEN and CDR2 is SYDVKM. The germline V and J ends were trimmed by 6 bases and 0 bases, with 15 bases remaining between them. The CDR3 spans 17 residues. Per the study methods: Scientists estimated how many nucleated cells there were by amplifying reference gene primers. Produced via immunoSEQ multiplex PCR; TCRdb's table is partial and in-frame only. V and J calls and clone size are as listed in that table; D and trimming were resolved from the DNA. The sample yields roughly 200,000 clones, roughly 79% seen once. The specimen sequenced was peripheral blood. The receptor was derived from a woman between 35 and 50 years old with COVID-19, enrolled during active disease. The gene calls are TRBV28 and TRBJ2-6; possible D gene TRBD1, 6 bases. CDR3 protein: CASRAPGQSSGANVLTF. CDR3 sequence (DNA): TGTGCCAGCAGAGCGCCGGGACAAAGCTCTGGGGCCAACGTCCTGACTTTC. Full variable domain (rest looked up from reference TRBV28 and TRBJ2-6): DVKVTQSSRYLVKRTGEKVFLECVQDMDHENMFWYRQDPGLGLRLIYFSYDVKMKEKGDIPEGYSVSREKKERFSLILESASTNQTSMYLCASRAPGQSSGANVLTFGAGSRLTVL.